This T cell receptor (beta chain) was observed in a study of blood T cell repertoires in COVID-19 (dated by TCRdb to 2018 to 2020). Regarding the complete study: Samples from collaborators originated in the United States, Italy and Spain and spanned both the acute and convalescent phases of COVID-19. The sample metadata nearly always contained a de-identified subject ID, COVID-19 status, age in years and sex. A freely available public database, intended as a resource for researchers studying the immune response to SARS-CoV-2, is where the repertoires were released. The prospective study material was composed of cDNA or gDNA derived from T cells, B-cell-depleted T cells, or PBMCs. Deeply sampled blood TCRbeta repertoires from subjects exposed to, actively infected with, or recovered from COVID-19 were included in the dataset. Samples came from the ongoing ImmuneRACE study (first 160 participants) plus 1,254 subjects from 6 global collaborators. HLA class I and class II types, where available, came from metadata supplied by the sample provider rather than from assay-based typing. The paper's findings and limits, for the study overall: The quantity of clinical and demographic metadata differed by source and by participant and was supplied without curation.

One collaborating source in Seattle enrolled patients during active infection and followed them longitudinally through the course of disease. Each collaborating institution followed its own protocols to collect whole blood in K2EDTA tubes. For TCRbeta analysis, collaborators shipped samples in one of three forms: frozen whole blood, isolated PBMCs, or DNA extracted from either of those sample types. Concerning this clone itself: Its antigen is not yet known. There are no base qualities to consult, and no much larger clone falls within one base.

TCRbeta CDR3 regions were amplified from genomic DNA by means of the immunoSEQ Assay, a bias-controlled multiplex PCR. The authors' pipeline ran thus. Within the assay, amplification of reference gene primers was used to estimate how many nucleated cells each sample contained. To quantify the absolute abundance of each unique TCRbeta CDR3 rearrangement, sequence reads were collapsed and filtered. Productive Simpson clonality was computed per sample as the square root of Simpson's diversity index over productive rearrangements. TCRdb retrieved this table from immuneACCESS and kept in-frame rearrangements only. Not all clones are present; in checked studies, unresolved V genes account for under half, and no reason is known for the remainder. V and J calls and clone size are copied from that table; D and trimming were computed from the DNA. For this sample the table gives 140,000 to 150,000 clones, of which over 80% were detected only once. Jointly, the top ten make up around 9.5% of the sample.

The germline ends are 14 bases apart after V is trimmed by 4 bases and J by 2 bases. The CDR3, from cysteine to phenylalanine, totals 15 residues. Kept here is only the CDR3 DNA, which spans 45 bases and is read in frame from base 1. Looking up the germline V gene (reference sequence) yields CDR1 WNHNN and CDR2 SYGVQD. Sequences were obtained from peripheral blood. The origin of this receptor is a man aged 30 to 39 with COVID-19, enrolled during active disease. The receptor chain draws on TRBV10-1 and TRBJ1-1, with the D gene not clear enough to name. The base sequence is TGCGCCAGCAGTGCCTTGGCAGGATTAAACACTGAAGCTTTCTTT. Its coded protein is CASSALAGLNTEAFF.